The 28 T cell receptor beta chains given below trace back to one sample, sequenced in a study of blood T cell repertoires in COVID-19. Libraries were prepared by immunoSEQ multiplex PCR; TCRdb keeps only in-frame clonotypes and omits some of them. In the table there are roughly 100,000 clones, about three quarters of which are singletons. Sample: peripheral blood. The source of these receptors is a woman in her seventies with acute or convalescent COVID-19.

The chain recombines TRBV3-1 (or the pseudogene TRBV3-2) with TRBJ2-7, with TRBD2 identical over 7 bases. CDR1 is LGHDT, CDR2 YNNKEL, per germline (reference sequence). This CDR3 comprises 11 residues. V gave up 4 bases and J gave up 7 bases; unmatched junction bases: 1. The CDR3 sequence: CASSLGREQYF. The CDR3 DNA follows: TGTGCCAGCAGCCTCGGGAGGGAGCAGTACTTC.

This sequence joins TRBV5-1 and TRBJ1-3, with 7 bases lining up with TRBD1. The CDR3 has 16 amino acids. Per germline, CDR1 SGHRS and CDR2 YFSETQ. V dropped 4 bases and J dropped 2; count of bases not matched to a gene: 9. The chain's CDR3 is CASSVGRGGTGNTIYF. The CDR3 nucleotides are TGCGCCAGCAGCGTAGGAAGAGGGGGCACTGGAAACACCATATATTTT.

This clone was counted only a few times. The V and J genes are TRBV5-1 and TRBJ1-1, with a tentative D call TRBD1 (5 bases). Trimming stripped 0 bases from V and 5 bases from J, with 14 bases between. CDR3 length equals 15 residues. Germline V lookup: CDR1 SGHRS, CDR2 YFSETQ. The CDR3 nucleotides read TGCGCCAGCAGCTTGGGTCAGGGTTTCTATACTGAAGCTTTCTTT. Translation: CASSLGQGFYTEAFF.

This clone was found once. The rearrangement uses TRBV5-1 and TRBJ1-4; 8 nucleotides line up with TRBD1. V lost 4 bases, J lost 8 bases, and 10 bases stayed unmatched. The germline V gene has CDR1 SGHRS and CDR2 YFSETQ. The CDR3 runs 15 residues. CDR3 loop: CASSPQTGVGEKLFF. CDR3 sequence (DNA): TGCGCCAGCAGCCCCCAGACAGGGGTGGGAGAAAAACTGTTTTTT.

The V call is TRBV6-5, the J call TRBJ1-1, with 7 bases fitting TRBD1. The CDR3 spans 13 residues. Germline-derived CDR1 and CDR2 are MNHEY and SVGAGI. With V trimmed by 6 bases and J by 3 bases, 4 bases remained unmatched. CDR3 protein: CASSRQGYTEAFF. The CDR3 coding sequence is TGTGCCAGCAGCCGACAGGGTTACACTGAAGCTTTCTTT.

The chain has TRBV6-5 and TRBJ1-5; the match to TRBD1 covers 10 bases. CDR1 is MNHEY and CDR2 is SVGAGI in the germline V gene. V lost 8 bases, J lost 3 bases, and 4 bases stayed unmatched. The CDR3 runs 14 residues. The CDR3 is CASEGQGHNQPQHF. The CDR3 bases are TGTGCCAGCGAGGGACAGGGGCACAATCAGCCCCAGCATTTT.

The CDR3 DNA is TGTGCCAGCAGCTTGCGGGACAGCCTCTACGAGCAGTACTTC. It encodes CASSLRDSLYEQYF. This sequence joins TRBV5-5 and TRBJ2-7; TRBD1 matches 7 bases. Per the germline V gene, CDR1 is SGHKS and CDR2 is YYEKEE (reference sequence). This CDR3 contains 14 residues. With 1 base clipped from V and 3 bases from J, the junction kept 4 bases outside the gene matches.

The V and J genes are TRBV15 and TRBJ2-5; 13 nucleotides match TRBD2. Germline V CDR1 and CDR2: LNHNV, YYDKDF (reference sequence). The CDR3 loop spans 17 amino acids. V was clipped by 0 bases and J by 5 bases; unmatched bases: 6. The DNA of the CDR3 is TGTGCCACCAGCAGAGATAGGACTAGCGGGGGAGGGGAGACCCAGTACTTC. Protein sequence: CATSRDRTSGGGETQYF.

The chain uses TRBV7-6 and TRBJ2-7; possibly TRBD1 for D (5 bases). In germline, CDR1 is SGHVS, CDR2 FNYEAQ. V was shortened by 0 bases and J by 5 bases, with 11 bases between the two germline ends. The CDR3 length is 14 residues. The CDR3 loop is CASSLAAQGNEQYF. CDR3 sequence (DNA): TGTGCCAGCAGCTTAGCGGCCCAGGGAAACGAGCAGTACTTC.

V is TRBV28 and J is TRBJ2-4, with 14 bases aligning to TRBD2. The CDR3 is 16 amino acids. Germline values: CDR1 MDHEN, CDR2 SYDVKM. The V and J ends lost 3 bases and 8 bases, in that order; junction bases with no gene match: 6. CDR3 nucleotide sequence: TGTGCCAGCAGTTTCCCGACTAGCGGGGGGGCTGACATTCAGTACTTC. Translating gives CASSFPTSGGADIQYF. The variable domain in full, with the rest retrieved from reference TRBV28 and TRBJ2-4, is DVKVTQSSRYLVKRTGEKVFLECVQDMDHENMFWYRQDPGLGLRLIYFSYDVKMKEKGDIPEGYSVSREKKERFSLILESASTNQTSMYLCASSFPTSGGADIQYFGAGTRLSVL.

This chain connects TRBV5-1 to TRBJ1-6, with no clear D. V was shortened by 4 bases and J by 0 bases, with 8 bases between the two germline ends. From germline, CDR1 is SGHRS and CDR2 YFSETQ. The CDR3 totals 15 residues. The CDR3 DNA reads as TGCGCCAGCAGCGGGGAGAGCTCCTATAATTCACCCCTCCACTTT. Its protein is CASSGESSYNSPLHF.

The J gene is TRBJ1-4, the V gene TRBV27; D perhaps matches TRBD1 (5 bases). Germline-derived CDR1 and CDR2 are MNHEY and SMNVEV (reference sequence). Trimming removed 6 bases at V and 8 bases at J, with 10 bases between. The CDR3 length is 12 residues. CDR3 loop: CASRGQGEKLFF. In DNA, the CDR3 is TGTGCCAGCAGAGGGCAGGGCGAAAAACTGTTTTTT.

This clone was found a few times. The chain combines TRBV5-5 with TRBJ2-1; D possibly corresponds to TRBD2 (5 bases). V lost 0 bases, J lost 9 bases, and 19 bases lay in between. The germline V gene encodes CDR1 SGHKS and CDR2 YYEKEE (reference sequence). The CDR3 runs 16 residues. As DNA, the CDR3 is TGTGCCAGCAGCTTGGGGGAGCACGTCGGTAGTGGTGAGCAGTTCTTC. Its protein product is CASSLGEHVGSGEQFF. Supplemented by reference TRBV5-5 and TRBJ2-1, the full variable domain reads DAGVTQSPTHLIKTRGQQVTLRCSPISGHKSVSWYQQVLGQGPQFIFQYYEKEERGRGNFPDRFSARQFPNYSSELNVNALLLGDSALYLCASSLGEHVGSGEQFFGPGTRLTVL.

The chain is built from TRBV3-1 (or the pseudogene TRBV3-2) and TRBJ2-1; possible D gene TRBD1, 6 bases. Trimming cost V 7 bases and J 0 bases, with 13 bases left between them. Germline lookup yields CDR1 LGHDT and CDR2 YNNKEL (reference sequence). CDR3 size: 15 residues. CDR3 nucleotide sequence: TGTGCCAGCATCAGAACAGGGAGCTCCTACAATGAGCAGTTCTTC. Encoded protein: CASIRTGSSYNEQFF.

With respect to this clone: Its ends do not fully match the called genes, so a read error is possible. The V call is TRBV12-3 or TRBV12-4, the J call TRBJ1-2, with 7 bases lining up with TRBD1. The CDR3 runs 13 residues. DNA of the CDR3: TGTGCCAGCAGCCACGGGAACCGGGACAGATCCTACTTC. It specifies CASSHGNRDRSYF.

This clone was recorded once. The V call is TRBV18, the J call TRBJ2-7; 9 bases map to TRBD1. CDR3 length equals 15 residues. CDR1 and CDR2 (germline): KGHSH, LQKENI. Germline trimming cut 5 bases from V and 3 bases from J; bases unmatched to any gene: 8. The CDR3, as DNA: TGTGCCAGCTCAGCAGGCGCGGGACAGGGCTACGAGCAGTACTTC. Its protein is CASSAGAGQGYEQYF.

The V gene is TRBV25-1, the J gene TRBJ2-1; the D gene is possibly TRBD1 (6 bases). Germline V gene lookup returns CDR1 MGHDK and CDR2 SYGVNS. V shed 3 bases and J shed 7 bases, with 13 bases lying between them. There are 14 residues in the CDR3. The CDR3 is CASSDPWTENEQFF. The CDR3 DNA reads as TGTGCCAGCAGTGACCCCTGGACAGAGAATGAGCAGTTCTTC.

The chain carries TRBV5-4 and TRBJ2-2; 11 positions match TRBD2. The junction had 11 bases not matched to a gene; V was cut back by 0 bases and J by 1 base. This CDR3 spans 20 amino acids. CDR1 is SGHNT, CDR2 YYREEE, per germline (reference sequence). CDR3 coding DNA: TGTGCCAGCAGCTTGGCCGCGGCTAGCGGGGGGCCAAAGAACACCGGGGAGCTGTTTTTT. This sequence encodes CASSLAAASGGPKNTGELFF.

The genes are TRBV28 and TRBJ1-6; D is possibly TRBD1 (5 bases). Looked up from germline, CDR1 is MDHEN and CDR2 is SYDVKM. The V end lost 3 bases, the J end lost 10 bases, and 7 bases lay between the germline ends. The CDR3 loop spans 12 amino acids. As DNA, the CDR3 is TGTGCCAGCAGTTTCGGGGGGTCACCCCTCCACTTT. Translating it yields CASSFGGSPLHF.

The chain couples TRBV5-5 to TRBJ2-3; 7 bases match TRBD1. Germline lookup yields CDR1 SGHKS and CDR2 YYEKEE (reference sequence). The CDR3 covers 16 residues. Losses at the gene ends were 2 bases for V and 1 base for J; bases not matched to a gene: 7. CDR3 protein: CASSFLRGQGTDTQYF. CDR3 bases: TGTGCCAGCAGCTTCTTGAGGGGGCAGGGCACAGATACGCAGTATTTT.

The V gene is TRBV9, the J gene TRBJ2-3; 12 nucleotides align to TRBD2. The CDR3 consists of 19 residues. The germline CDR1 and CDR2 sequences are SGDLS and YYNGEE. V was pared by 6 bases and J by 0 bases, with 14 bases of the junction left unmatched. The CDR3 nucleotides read TGTGCCAGCAACGCCCCCCGACTAGCGGGGGACCCTAGCACAGATACGCAGTATTTT. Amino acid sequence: CASNAPRLAGDPSTDTQYF.

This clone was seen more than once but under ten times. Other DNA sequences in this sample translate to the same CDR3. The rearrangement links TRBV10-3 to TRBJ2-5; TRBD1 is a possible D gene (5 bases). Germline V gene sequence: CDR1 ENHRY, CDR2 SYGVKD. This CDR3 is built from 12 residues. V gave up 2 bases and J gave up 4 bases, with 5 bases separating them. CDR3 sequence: CAISERGETQYF. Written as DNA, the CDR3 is TGTGCCATCAGTGAGAGGGGAGAGACCCAGTACTTC.

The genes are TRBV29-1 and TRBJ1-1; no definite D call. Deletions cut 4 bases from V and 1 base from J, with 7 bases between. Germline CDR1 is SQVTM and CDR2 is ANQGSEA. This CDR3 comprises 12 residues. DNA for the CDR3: TGCAGCGTTGTCCAGGAGAACACTGAAGCTTTCTTT. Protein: CSVVQENTEAFF.

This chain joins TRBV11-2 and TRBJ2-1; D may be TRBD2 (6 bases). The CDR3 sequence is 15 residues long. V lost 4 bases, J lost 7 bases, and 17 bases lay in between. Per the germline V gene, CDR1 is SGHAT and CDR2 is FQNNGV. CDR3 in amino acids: CASSSQGPGVNEQFF. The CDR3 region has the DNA TGTGCCAGCAGCTCCCAGGGACCGGGGGTGAATGAGCAGTTCTTC.

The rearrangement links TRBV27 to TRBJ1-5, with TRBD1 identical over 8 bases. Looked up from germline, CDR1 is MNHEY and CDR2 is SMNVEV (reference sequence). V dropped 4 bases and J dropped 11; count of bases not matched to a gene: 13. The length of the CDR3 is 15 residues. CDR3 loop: CASSSTSRGPSAQHF. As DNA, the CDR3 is TGTGCCAGCAGTTCCACCTCCAGGGGGCCCTCGGCCCAGCATTTT.

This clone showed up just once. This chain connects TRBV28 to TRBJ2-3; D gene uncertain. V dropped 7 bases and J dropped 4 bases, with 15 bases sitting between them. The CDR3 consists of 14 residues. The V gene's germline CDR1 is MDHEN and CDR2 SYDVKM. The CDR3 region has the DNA TGTGCCAGCAAAGGCCCCAGCAGGCCAGATACGCAGTATTTT. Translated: CASKGPSRPDTQYF.

Here the CDR3 DNA reads TGTGCCAGTACACCTGGGGCCCAACCACGGGCAACTAATGAAAAACTGTTTTTT. It is translated as CASTPGAQPRATNEKLFF. J is TRBJ1-4 and V is TRBV19, with a possible D match to TRBD1 (5 bases). The germline V and J ends were trimmed by 7 bases and 0 bases, with 21 bases remaining between them. This CDR3 comprises 18 residues. The V gene's germline CDR1 is LNHDA and CDR2 SQIVND (reference sequence).

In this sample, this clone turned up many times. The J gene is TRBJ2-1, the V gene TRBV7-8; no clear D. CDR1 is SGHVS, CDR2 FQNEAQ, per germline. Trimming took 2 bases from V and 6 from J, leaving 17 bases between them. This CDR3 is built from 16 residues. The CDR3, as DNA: TGTGCCAGCAGCTTACCCCTGCGGCTAGGCGCCAATGAGCAGTTCTTC. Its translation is CASSLPLRLGANEQFF. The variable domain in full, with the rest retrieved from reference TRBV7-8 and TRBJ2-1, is GAGVSQSPRYKVAKRGQDVALRCDPISGHVSLFWYQQALGQGPEFLTYFQNEAQLDKSGLPSDRFFAERPEGSVSTLKIQRTQQEDSAVYLCASSLPLRLGANEQFFGPGTRLTVL.